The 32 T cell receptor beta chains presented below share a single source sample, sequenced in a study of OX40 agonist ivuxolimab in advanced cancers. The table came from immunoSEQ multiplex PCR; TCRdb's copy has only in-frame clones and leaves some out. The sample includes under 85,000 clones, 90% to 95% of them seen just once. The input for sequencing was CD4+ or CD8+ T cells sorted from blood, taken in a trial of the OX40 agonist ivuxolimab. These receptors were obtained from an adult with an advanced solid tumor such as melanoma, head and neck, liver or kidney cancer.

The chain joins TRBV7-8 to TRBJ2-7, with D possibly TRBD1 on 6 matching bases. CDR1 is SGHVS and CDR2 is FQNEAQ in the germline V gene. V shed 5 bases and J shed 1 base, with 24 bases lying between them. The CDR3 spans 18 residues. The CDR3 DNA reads TGTGCCAGCAGCCCCCAGGGGTTCAACCAATATCTGTCCTACGAGCAGTACTTC. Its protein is CASSPQGFNQYLSYEQYF.

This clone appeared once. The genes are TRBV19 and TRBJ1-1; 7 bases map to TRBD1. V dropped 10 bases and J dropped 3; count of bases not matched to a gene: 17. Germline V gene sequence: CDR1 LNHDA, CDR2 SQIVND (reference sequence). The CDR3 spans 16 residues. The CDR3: CATLRRTGPIDTEAFF. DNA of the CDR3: TGTGCCACTTTAAGGCGGACAGGACCGATAGACACTGAAGCTTTCTTT.

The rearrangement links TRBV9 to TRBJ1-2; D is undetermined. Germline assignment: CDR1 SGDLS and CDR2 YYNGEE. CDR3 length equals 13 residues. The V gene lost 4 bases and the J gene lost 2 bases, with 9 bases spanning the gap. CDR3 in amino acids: CASSPQTNYGYTF. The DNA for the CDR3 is TGTGCCAGCAGCCCGCAAACCAACTATGGCTACACCTTC. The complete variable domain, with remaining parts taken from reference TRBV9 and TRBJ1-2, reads DSGVTQTPKHLITATGQRVTLRCSPRSGDLSVYWYQQSLDQGLQFLIQYYNGEERAKGNILERFSAQQFPDLHSELNLSSLELGDSALYFCASSPQTNYGYTFGSGTRLTVV.

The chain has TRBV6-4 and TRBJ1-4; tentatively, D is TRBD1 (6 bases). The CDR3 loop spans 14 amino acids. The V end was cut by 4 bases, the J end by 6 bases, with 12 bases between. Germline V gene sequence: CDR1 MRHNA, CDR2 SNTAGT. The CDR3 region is CASSATGRDEKLFF. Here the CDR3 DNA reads TGTGCCAGCAGTGCTACAGGGAGGGATGAAAAACTGTTTTTT.

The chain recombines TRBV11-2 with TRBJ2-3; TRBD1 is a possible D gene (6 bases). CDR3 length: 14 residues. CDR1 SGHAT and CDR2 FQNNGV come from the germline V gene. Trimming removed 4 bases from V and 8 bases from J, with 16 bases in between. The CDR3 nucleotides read TGTGCCAGCAGCTCGCTCATCGGACAGCTTACGCAGTATTTT. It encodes CASSSLIGQLTQYF.

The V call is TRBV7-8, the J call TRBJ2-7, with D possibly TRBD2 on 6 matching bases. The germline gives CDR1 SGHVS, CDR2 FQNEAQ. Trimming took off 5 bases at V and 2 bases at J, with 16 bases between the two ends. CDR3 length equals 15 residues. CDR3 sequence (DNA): TGTGCCAGCAGCCAAGGAGCGGGCAGTCCCTACGAGCAGTACTTC. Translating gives CASSQGAGSPYEQYF.

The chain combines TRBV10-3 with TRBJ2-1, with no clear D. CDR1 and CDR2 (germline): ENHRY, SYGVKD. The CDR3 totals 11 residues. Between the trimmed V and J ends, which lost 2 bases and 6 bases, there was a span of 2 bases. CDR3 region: CAISEVNEQFF. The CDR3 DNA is TGTGCCATCAGTGAGGTCAATGAGCAGTTCTTC.

The CDR3, as DNA: TGTGCCAGCAGAACAACCGGGACTAGCGCGTACAATGAGCAGTTCTTC. Amino acids: CASRTTGTSAYNEQFF. The chain has TRBV7-8 and TRBJ2-1; TRBD2 agrees at 10 bases. The CDR3 has 16 residues. Germline assignment: CDR1 SGHVS and CDR2 FQNEAQ. V shed 6 bases and J 4 bases; nucleotides not matched to a gene: 9.

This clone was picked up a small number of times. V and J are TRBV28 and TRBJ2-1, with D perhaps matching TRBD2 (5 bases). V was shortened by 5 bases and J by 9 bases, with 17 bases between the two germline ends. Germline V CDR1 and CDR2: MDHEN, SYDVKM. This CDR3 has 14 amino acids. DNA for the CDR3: TGTGCCAGCAGTGTTGGACTGGACGAAAGTGAGCAGTTCTTC. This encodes CASSVGLDESEQFF.

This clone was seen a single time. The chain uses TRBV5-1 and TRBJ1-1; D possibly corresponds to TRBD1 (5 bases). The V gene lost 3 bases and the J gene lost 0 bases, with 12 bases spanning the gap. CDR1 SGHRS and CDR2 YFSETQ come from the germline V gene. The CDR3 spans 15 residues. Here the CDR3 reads CASSSGSGMNTEAFF. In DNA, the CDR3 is TGCGCCAGCAGCTCAGGGAGTGGAATGAACACTGAAGCTTTCTTT. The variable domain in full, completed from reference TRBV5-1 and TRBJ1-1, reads KAGVTQTPRYLIKTRGQQVTLSCSPISGHRSVSWYQQTPGQGLQFLFEYFSETQRNKGNFPGRFSGRQFSNSRSEMNVSTLELGDSALYLCASSSGSGMNTEAFFGQGTRLTVV.

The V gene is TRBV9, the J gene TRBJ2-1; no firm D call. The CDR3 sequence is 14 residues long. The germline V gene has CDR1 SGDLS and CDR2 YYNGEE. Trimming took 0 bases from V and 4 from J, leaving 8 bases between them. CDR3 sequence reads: CASSVGQEYNEQFF. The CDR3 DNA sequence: TGTGCCAGCAGCGTAGGGCAGGAATACAATGAGCAGTTCTTC.

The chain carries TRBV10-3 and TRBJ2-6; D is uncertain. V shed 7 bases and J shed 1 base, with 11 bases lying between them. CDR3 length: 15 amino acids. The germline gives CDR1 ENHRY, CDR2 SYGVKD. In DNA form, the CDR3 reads TGTGCCATCAATAAGGATCTTTCTGGGGCCAACGTCCTGACTTTC. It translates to CAINKDLSGANVLTF.

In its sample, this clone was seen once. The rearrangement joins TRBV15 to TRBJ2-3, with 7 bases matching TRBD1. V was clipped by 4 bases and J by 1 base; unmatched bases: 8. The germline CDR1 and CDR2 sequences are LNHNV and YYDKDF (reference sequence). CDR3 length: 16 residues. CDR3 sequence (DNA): TGTGCCACCAGCATCGGGACAGTACAAGGCACAGATACGCAGTATTTT. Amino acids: CATSIGTVQGTDTQYF. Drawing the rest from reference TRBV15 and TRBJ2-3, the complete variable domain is DAMVIQNPRYQVTQFGKPVTLSCSQTLNHNVMYWYQQKSSQAPKLLFHYYDKDFNNEADTPDNFQSRRPNTSFCFLDIRSPGLGDTAMYLCATSIGTVQGTDTQYFGPGTRLTVL.

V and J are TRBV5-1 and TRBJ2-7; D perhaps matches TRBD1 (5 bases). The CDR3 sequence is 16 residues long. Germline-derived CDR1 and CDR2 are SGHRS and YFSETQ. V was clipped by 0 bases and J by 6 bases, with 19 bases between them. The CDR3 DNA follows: TGCGCCAGCAGCTTGGTCCCAGGGATTTCCTTAGGCGAGCAGTACTTC. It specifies CASSLVPGISLGEQYF.

The CDR3 spells CARGGQGKANEKLFF. CDR3 DNA sequence: TGTGCCAGAGGGGGACAGGGTAAAGCTAATGAAAAACTGTTTTTT. The chain uses TRBV2 and TRBJ1-4; TRBD1 matches 9 bases. This CDR3 has 15 amino acids. The J segment lost 3 bases and the V segment lost 9 bases, leaving 8 bases of the junction unmatched. Germline CDR1 SNHLY, CDR2 FYNNEI.

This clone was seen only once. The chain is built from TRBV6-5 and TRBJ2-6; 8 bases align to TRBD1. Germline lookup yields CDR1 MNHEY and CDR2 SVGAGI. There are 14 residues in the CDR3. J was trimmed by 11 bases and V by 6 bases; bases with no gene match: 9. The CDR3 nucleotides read TGTGCCAGCAGCCCCAGGACAGGGCGGGACGTCCTGACTTTC. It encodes CASSPRTGRDVLTF.

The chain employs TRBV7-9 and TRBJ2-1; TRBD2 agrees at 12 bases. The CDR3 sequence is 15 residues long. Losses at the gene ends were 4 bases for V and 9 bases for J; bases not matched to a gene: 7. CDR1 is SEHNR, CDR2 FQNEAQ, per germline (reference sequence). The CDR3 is CASSYRTSGIVEQFF. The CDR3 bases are TGTGCCAGCAGCTACCGGACTAGCGGGATTGTTGAGCAGTTCTTC.

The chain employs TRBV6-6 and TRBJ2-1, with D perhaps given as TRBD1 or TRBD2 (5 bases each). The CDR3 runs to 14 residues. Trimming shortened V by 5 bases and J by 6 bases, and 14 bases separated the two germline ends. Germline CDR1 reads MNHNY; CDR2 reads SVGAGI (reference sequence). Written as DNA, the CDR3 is TGTGCCAGCAGTAGAGGGACCGCGGGCAATGAGCAGTTCTTC. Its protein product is CASSRGTAGNEQFF.

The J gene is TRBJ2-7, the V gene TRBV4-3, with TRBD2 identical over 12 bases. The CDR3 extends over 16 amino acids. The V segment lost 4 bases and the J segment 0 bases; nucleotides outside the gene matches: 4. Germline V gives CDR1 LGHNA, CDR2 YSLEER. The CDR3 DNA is TGCGCCAGCAGCCGCGGACTAGCGGGGAGCTCCTACGAGCAGTACTTC. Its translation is CASSRGLAGSSYEQYF.

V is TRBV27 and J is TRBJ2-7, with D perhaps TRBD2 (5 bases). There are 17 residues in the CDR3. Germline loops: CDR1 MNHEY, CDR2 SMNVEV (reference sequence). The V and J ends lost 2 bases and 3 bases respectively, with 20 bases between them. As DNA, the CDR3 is TGTGCCAGCAGTTTAAAACCTAGCTCCTTAGCAGACTACGAGCAGTACTTC. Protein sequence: CASSLKPSSLADYEQYF.

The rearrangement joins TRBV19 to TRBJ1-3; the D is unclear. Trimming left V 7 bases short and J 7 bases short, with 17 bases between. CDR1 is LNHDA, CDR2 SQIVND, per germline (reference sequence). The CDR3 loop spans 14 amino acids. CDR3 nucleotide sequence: TGTGCCAGTACCCCCGGTAGGGTGGGGAACACCATATATTTT. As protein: CASTPGRVGNTIYF.

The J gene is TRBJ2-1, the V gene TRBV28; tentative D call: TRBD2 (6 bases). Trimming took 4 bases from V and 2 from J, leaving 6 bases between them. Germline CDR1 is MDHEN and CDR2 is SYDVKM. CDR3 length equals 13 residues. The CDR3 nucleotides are TGTGCCAGCAGTTGGGGGGCCTACAATGAGCAGTTCTTC. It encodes CASSWGAYNEQFF.

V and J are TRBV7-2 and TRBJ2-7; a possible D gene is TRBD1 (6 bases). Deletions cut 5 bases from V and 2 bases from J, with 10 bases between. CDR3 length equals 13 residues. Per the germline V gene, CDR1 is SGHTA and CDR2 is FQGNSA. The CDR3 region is CASSPRTAYEQYF. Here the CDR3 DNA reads TGTGCCAGCAGCCCAAGGACAGCCTACGAGCAGTACTTC.

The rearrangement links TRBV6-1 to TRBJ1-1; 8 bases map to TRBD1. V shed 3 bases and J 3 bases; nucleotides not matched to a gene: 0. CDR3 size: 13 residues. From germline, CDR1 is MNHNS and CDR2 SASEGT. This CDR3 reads CASSEDRDTEAFF. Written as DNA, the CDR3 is TGTGCCAGCAGTGAGGACAGGGACACTGAAGCTTTCTTT.

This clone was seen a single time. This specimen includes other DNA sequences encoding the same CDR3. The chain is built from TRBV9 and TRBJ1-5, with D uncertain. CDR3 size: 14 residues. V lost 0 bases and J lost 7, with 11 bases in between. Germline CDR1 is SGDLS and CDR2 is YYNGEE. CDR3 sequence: CASSVEGNNQPQHF. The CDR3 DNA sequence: TGTGCCAGCAGCGTAGAAGGGAACAACCAGCCCCAGCATTTT. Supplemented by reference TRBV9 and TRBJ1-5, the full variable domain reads DSGVTQTPKHLITATGQRVTLRCSPRSGDLSVYWYQQSLDQGLQFLIQYYNGEERAKGNILERFSAQQFPDLHSELNLSSLELGDSALYFCASSVEGNNQPQHFGDGTRLSIL.

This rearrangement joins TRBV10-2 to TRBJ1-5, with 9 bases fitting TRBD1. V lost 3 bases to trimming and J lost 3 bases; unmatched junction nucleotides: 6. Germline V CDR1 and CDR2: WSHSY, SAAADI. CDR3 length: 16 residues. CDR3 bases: TGCGCCAGCAGTGACCTGGGACAGGGAGTCAATCAGCCCCAGCATTTT. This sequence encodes CASSDLGQGVNQPQHF.

CDR3 loop: CASSYGASPEAFF. The DNA for the CDR3 is TGTGCCAGCAGTTACGGGGCGTCCCCTGAAGCTTTCTTT. The V and J genes are TRBV6-5 and TRBJ1-1; the D gene is possibly TRBD1 (5 bases). The CDR3 length is 13 residues. Germline-derived CDR1 and CDR2 are MNHEY and SVGAGI. Deletions cut 2 bases from V and 6 bases from J, with 10 bases between.

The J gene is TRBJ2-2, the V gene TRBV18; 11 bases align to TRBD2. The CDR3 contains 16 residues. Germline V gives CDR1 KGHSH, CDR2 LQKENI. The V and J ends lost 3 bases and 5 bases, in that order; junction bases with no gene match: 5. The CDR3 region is CASSPLAGGSTGELFF. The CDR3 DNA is TGTGCCAGCTCACCGCTAGCGGGAGGCAGTACCGGGGAGCTGTTTTTT.

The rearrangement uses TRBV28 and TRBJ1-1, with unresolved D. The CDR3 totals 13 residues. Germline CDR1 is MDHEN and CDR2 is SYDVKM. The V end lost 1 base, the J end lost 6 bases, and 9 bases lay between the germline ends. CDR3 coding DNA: TGTGCCAGCAGTTTATATTCGCCACCTGAAGCTTTCTTT. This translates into CASSLYSPPEAFF.

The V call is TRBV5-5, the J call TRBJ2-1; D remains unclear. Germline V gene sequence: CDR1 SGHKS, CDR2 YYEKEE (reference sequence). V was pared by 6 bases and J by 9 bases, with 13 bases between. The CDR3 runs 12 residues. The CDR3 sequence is CASNELWGEQFF. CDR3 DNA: TGTGCCAGCAACGAACTATGGGGTGAGCAGTTCTTC.

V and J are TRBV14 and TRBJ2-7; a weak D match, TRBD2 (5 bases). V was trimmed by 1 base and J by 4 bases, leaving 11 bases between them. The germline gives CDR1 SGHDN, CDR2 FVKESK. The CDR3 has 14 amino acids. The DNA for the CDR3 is TGTGCCAGCAGCCAAGGGCTCCCGGGGTACGAGCAGTACTTC. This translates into CASSQGLPGYEQYF.

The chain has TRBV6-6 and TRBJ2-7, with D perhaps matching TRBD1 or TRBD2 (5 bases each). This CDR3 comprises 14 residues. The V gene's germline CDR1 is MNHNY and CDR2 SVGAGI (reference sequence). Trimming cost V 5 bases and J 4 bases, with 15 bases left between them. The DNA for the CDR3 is TGTGCCAGCAGTCCCGGGGACCGGGCTTACGAGCAGTACTTC. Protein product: CASSPGDRAYEQYF.